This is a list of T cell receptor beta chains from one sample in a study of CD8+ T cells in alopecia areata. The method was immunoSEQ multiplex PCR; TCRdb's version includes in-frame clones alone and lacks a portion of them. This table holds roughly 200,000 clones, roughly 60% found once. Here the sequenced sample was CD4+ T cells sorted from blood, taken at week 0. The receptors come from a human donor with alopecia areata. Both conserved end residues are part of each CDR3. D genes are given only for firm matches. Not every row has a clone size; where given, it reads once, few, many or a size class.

CDR3 DNA: TGTGCCAGCAGTTACCCGACAGGGGGTGAGACCCAGTACTTC
CDR3 protein: CASSYPTGGETQYF
clone size: many
D gene: TRBD1
V gene: TRBV6-6
CDR3 length: 14
J gene: TRBJ2-5

CDR3 DNA: TGCGCCAGCAGCTTGGGAGCCACGGATAATTCACCCCTCCACTTT
CDR3 protein: CASSLGATDNSPLHF
clone size: few
D gene: NA
V gene: TRBV5-1
CDR3 length: 15
J gene: TRBJ1-6

CDR3 DNA: TGTGCTAGTGGTTTGGTACTTGGTACGCAGTATTTT
CDR3 protein: CASGLVLGTQYF
clone size: NA
D gene: NA
V gene: TRBV12-5
CDR3 length: 12
J gene: TRBJ2-3

CDR3 DNA: TGCAGCGTTGAAATAGCGGGGGGTCACAATGAGCAGTTCTTC
CDR3 protein: CSVEIAGGHNEQFF
clone size: NA
D gene: TRBD2
V gene: TRBV29-1
CDR3 length: 14
J gene: TRBJ2-1

CDR3 DNA: TGCAGCGTTGCAGCAGGGGTCACTGAAGCTTTCTTT
CDR3 protein: CSVAAGVTEAFF
clone size: NA
D gene: NA
V gene: TRBV29-1
CDR3 length: 12
J gene: TRBJ1-1

CDR3 DNA: TGCAGCGTTCCGGGACAATACCAAGAGACCCAGTACTTC
CDR3 protein: CSVPGQYQETQYF
clone size: NA
D gene: NA
V gene: TRBV29-1
CDR3 length: 13
J gene: TRBJ2-5

CDR3 DNA: TGTGCCAGTAGTGCCTCAGGTAGGAAGGGATCACCCCTCCACTTT
CDR3 protein: CASSASGRKGSPLHF
clone size: NA
D gene: NA
V gene: TRBV19
CDR3 length: 15
J gene: TRBJ1-6

CDR3 DNA: TGTGCCAGCAGTGAGCGGAGAGAGCAGTACTTC
CDR3 protein: CASSERREQYF
clone size: NA
D gene: NA
V gene: TRBV2
CDR3 length: 11
J gene: TRBJ2-7

CDR3 DNA: TGCAGCGTGAGACAGGGAACAGATACGCAGTATTTT
CDR3 protein: CSVRQGTDTQYF
clone size: NA
D gene: TRBD1
V gene: TRBV29-1
CDR3 length: 12
J gene: TRBJ2-3

CDR3 DNA: TGTGCCAGCAGCCCACTCGGTTGGCAAGGGGAGACCCAGTACTTC
CDR3 protein: CASSPLGWQGETQYF
clone size: NA
D gene: NA
V gene: TRBV9
CDR3 length: 15
J gene: TRBJ2-5

CDR3 DNA: TGCAGCGTTGAAATTGGCTATGGCTACACCTTC
CDR3 protein: CSVEIGYGYTF
clone size: NA
D gene: NA
V gene: TRBV29-1
CDR3 length: 11
J gene: TRBJ1-2

CDR3 DNA: TGCAGCGGGTTCGAGATCTGGACAGATACGCAGTATTTT
CDR3 protein: CSGFEIWTDTQYF
clone size: NA
D gene: NA
V gene: TRBV29-1
CDR3 length: 13
J gene: TRBJ2-3

CDR3 DNA: TGTGCCAGCATCGATACGGCAGTGAACACTGAAGCTTTCTTT
CDR3 protein: CASIDTAVNTEAFF
clone size: NA
D gene: NA
V gene: TRBV7-9
CDR3 length: 14
J gene: TRBJ1-1

CDR3 DNA: TGTGCCTGGGAAGGTGGACCCATTAATTCACCCCTCCACTTT
CDR3 protein: CAWEGGPINSPLHF
clone size: NA
D gene: NA
V gene: TRBV30
CDR3 length: 14
J gene: TRBJ1-6